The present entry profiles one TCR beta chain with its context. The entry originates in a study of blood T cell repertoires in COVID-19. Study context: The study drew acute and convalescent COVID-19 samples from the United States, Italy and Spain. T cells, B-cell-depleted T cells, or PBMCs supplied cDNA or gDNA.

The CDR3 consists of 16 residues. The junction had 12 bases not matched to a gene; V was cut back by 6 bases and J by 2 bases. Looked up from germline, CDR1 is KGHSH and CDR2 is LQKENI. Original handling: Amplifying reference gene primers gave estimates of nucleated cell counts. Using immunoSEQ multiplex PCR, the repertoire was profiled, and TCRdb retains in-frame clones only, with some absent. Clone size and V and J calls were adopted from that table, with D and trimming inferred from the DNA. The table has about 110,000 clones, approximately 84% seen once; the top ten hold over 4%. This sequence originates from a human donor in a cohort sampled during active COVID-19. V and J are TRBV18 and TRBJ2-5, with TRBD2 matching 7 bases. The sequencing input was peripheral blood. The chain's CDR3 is CASSARGGSGQETQYF. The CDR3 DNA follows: TGTGCCAGCTCCGCGCGAGGCGGGAGCGGACAAGAGACCCAGTACTTC.